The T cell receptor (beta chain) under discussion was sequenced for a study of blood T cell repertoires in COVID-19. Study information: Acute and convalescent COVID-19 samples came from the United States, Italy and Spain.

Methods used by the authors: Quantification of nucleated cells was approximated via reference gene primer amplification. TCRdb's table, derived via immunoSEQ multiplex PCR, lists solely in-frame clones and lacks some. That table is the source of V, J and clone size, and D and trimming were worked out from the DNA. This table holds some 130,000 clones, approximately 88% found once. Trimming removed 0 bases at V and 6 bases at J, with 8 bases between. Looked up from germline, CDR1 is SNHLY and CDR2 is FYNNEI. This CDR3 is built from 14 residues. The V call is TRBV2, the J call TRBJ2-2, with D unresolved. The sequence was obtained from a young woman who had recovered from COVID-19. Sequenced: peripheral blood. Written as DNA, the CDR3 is TGTGCCAGCAGTGAAGCTCCCGGGTCCGGGGAGCTGTTTTTT. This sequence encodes CASSEAPGSGELFF.